These 18 T cell receptor beta chains were all obtained from the same sample, sequenced in a study of blood T cell repertoires in COVID-19. Clones were read by immunoSEQ multiplex PCR, and TCRdb kept only the in-frame ones, dropping some. This table has 150,000 to 200,000 clones, over 75% appearing once. Sequenced material: peripheral blood. These receptors came from a human donor with active or convalescent COVID-19. The donor label of this sample is uncertain.

The chain links TRBV7-2 to TRBJ2-3, with TRBD2 identical over 10 bases. The germline V gene has CDR1 SGHTA and CDR2 FQGNSA. V trimming: 0 bases; J trimming: 1 base; junction bases outside the gene matches: 7. The CDR3 extends over 18 amino acids. CDR3 coding DNA: TGTGCCAGCAGCTTAGCGTACCTAGCGGGGGTGGGCACAGATACGCAGTATTTT. This translates into CASSLAYLAGVGTDTQYF.

The gene calls are TRBV2 and TRBJ1-6, with D possibly being TRBD1 (6 bases). There are 15 residues in the CDR3. Looked up from germline, CDR1 is SNHLY and CDR2 is FYNNEI. V was shortened by 6 bases and J by 4 bases, with 13 bases between the two germline ends. In DNA form, the CDR3 reads TGTGCCAGCAGAGGTGGACAGTCTTATAATTCACCCCTCCACTTT. This codes for CASRGGQSYNSPLHF.

The chain links TRBV11-3 to TRBJ2-3; 15 bases align to TRBD2. This CDR3 region has 17 residues. V shed 5 bases, J shed 3 bases, and the junction held 6 bases outside the gene matches. In germline, CDR1 is SGHNT, CDR2 YENEEA. The CDR3 DNA is TGTGCCAGCAGCCCGGGGACTAGCGGGGGGCGGACAGATACGCAGTATTTT. It encodes CASSPGTSGGRTDTQYF.

The chain combines TRBV5-5 with TRBJ2-3, with TRBD2 matching 11 bases. J was trimmed by 2 bases and V by 4 bases; bases with no gene match: 6. The V gene's germline CDR1 is SGHKS and CDR2 YYEKEE (reference sequence). This CDR3 contains 16 residues. CDR3 sequence reads: CASSRSGRALTDTQYF. DNA of the CDR3: TGTGCCAGCAGCCGTAGCGGGAGGGCCCTCACAGATACGCAGTATTTT.

This clone has a single count. V gene TRBV11-2 combines with J gene TRBJ1-6, with D possibly matching TRBD1 (6 bases). The CDR3 consists of 14 residues. Per the germline V gene, CDR1 is SGHAT and CDR2 is FQNNGV. V was clipped by 1 base and J by 10 bases, with 11 bases between them. The CDR3 sequence is CASSLVTGTSPLHF. CDR3 DNA: TGTGCCAGCAGCTTAGTCACAGGGACCTCACCCCTCCACTTT.

This sequence joins TRBV13 and TRBJ1-3; the D gene is possibly TRBD1 (5 bases). The V gene's germline CDR1 is PRHDT and CDR2 FYEKMQ (reference sequence). This CDR3 has 13 residues. Between the trimmed V and J ends, which lost 3 bases and 8 bases, there was a span of 11 bases. The CDR3 loop is CASSLRTPYTIYF. In DNA form, the CDR3 reads TGTGCCAGCAGCTTGCGGACACCTTACACCATATATTTT. Combining the CDR3 with reference TRBV13 and TRBJ1-3 gives the whole variable domain AAGVIQSPRHLIKEKRETATLKCYPIPRHDTVYWYQQGPGQDPQFLISFYEKMQSDKGSIPDRFSAQQFSDYHSELNMSSLELGDSALYFCASSLRTPYTIYFGEGSWLTVV.

This chain uses TRBV27 with TRBJ1-5; D is unclear. V was cut by 1 base and J by 3 bases, with 4 bases left in between. There are 13 residues in the CDR3. Germline V gene data show CDR1 as MNHEY and CDR2 as SMNVEV (reference sequence). The CDR3 DNA reads TGTGCCAGCAGTTTATGGGCCAATCAGCCCCAGCATTTT. Encoded protein: CASSLWANQPQHF.

The chain is built from TRBV12-3 or TRBV12-4 and TRBJ1-1; D not certain. CDR3 length: 13 residues. V was shortened by 1 base and J by 4 bases, with 7 bases between the two germline ends. The CDR3 spells CASSLGASTEAFF. CDR3 bases: TGTGCCAGCAGTTTAGGTGCGAGCACTGAAGCTTTCTTT.

This chain links TRBV6-2 or TRBV6-3 with TRBJ2-3; 10 bases align to TRBD2. From germline, CDR1 is MNHEY and CDR2 SVGEGT. The CDR3 runs 18 residues. V gave up 4 bases and J gave up 0 bases; unmatched junction bases: 10. The CDR3 DNA reads TGTGCCAGCAGTTTCTGGACTAGCGGAACCCGTAGCACAGATACGCAGTATTTT. The encoded protein is CASSFWTSGTRSTDTQYF.

In the case of this clone: An end of the junction differs from the germline gene, which may be a read error. The chain couples TRBV7-3 to TRBJ2-3; TRBD2 agrees at 11 bases. This CDR3 has 15 amino acids. Per germline, CDR1 SGHTA and CDR2 FQGTGA. The CDR3 is CASSITSGRVDTQYF. The CDR3 DNA reads as TGTGCCAGCAGCATAACTAGCGGGAGAGTAGATACGCAGTATTTT. Using reference TRBV7-3 and TRBJ2-3 for the parts outside the CDR3, the full variable domain is GAGVSQTPSNKVTEKGKYVELRCDPISGHTALYWYRQSLGQGPEFLIYFQGTGAADDSGLPNDRFFAVRPEGSVSTLKIQRTERGDSAVYLCASSITSGRVDTQYFGPGTRLTVL.

V gene TRBV6-5 combines with J gene TRBJ1-1; weak D call: TRBD1 (6 bases). This CDR3 is 13 amino acids long. Deletions cut 6 bases from V and 2 bases from J, with 10 bases between. Looked up from germline, CDR1 is MNHEY and CDR2 is SVGAGI. The CDR3: CASRGTRNTEAFF. The CDR3 DNA reads as TGTGCCAGCAGGGGGACACGAAACACTGAAGCTTTCTTT.

A few counts support this clone. This chain connects TRBV5-4 to TRBJ2-2; 8 nucleotides line up with TRBD1. J lost 6 bases, V lost 0 bases, and 7 bases had no gene match. CDR1 is SGHNT, CDR2 YYREEE, per germline (reference sequence). This CDR3 is built from 16 residues. The DNA for the CDR3 is TGTGCCAGCAGCTTGGTGGCCACAGGGGGTGCCGGGGAGCTGTTTTTT. Its translation: CASSLVATGGAGELFF.

This clone came up once. The chain has TRBV2 and TRBJ1-5, with 7 bases that match TRBD1. The V segment lost 3 bases and the J segment 6 bases; nucleotides outside the gene matches: 5. The CDR3 extends over 14 amino acids. Germline CDR1 and CDR2: SNHLY and FYNNEI. CDR3 DNA sequence: TGTGCCAGCAGTGATGAGGGGGCACGTCAGCCCCAGCATTTT. Translated, it gives CASSDEGARQPQHF.

This chain connects TRBV7-9 to TRBJ2-7; 7 bases map to TRBD1. V gave up 3 bases and J gave up 0 bases; unmatched junction bases: 5. This CDR3 spans 15 amino acids. The germline V gene has CDR1 SEHNR and CDR2 FQNEAQ (reference sequence). The CDR3 loop is CASSLTGTSSYEQYF. The CDR3 DNA follows: TGTGCCAGCAGCTTGACAGGGACCAGCTCCTACGAGCAGTACTTC.

The rearrangement links TRBV7-2 to TRBJ2-1, with D perhaps TRBD1 (6 bases). The ends were cut back, 3 bases at V and 2 bases at J, with 8 bases in the middle. Germline assignment: CDR1 SGHTA and CDR2 FQGNSA. This CDR3 has 14 amino acids. The CDR3 DNA is TGTGCCAGCAGCTTGAGGACAGCCTACAATGAGCAGTTCTTC. This encodes CASSLRTAYNEQFF. The variable domain in full, completed from reference TRBV7-2 and TRBJ2-1, reads GAGVSQSPSNKVTEKGKDVELRCDPISGHTALYWYRQSLGQGLEFLIYFQGNSAPDKSGLPSDRFSAERTGGSVSTLTIQRTQQEDSAVYLCASSLRTAYNEQFFGPGTRLTVL.

The CDR3 DNA reads as TGTGCCAGCAGTGAGGGCGACACCGGGGAGCTGTTTTTT. It specifies CASSEGDTGELFF. V and J are TRBV2 and TRBJ2-2; no reliable D call. This CDR3 is built from 13 residues. V lost 3 bases to trimming and J lost 3 bases, with 5 bases between them. The germline CDR1 and CDR2 sequences are SNHLY and FYNNEI. Full variable domain (remainder filled in from reference TRBV2 and TRBJ2-2): EPEVTQTPSHQVTQMGQEVILRCVPISNHLYFYWYRQILGQKVEFLVSFYNNEISEKSEIFDDQFSVERPDGSNFTLKIRSTKLEDSAMYFCASSEGDTGELFFGEGSRLTVL.

Comments on this clone: Other DNA sequences from this sample encode an identical CDR3 as well. In nucleotides, the CDR3 is TGTGCCAGCAGCAGGGACAGGGGGTCCTACGAGCAGTACTTC. Translating gives CASSRDRGSYEQYF. V is TRBV28 and J is TRBJ2-7; 11 positions match TRBD1. CDR3 length equals 14 residues. The V gene's germline CDR1 is MDHEN and CDR2 SYDVKM. J gave up 1 base and V 6 bases, and 2 bases lay outside the gene matches.

The J gene is TRBJ1-6, the V gene TRBV28; D is possibly TRBD1 (5 bases). The CDR3 has 14 amino acids. V was pared by 5 bases and J by 7 bases, with 12 bases between. The germline V gene encodes CDR1 MDHEN and CDR2 SYDVKM. Here the CDR3 reads CASSPQGGNSPLHF. For the CDR3, the DNA is TGTGCCAGCAGTCCCCAGGGTGGAAATTCACCCCTCCACTTT.